This T cell receptor (beta chain) was captured in a study of blood T cells in healthy people across ages (dated by TCRdb to the mid-2010s). Looking at the study overall: In model experiments, template switching captured roughly one uniquely barcoded TCR beta cDNA molecule for every two T cells. The study measured age-related changes in TCR beta repertoire diversity using deep sequencing normalized with unique cDNA molecular identifiers. The donors were split into four age groups: young (average around 15 years), middle-aged (about 40), aged (62) and long-lived (under 85). To avoid experimental bias, donors of different ages were randomly spread across the sequencing lanes. For two donors (one aged 18 to 29 and one aged 80 or older), the study analyzed two additional independent replicas of 1 million unique cDNA reads from the same blood draw.

The germline V gene sets CDR1 to LGHNA and CDR2 to YSLEER. V gives up 0 bases and J gives up 8 bases, and the segment between their germline ends measures 18 bases. Spanning cysteine to phenylalanine, the CDR3 consists of 16 amino acids. Of the read, only the CDR3 DNA is kept; its 48 bases are in frame from base 1. General findings and caveats noted by the study authors: The long-lived group showed more naive CD4+ T cells, fewer expanded clones and increased TCR diversity than the aged group, suggesting age selection. Total diversity estimates from one million sequenced T cells were considered lower bounds and underestimates. Because donor CMV infection status was unknown, age-related changes in expanded clonotypes were potentially confounded. As age increased, observed TCR beta diversity per million T cells dropped in a roughly linear way, and a significant reduction was already evident by age 40. Observed TCR beta diversity correlated strongly with the percentage of naive T cells measured by flow cytometry. Conclusive comparison of naive and antigen-experienced compartments was prevented by the profiling of bulk unsorted PBMCs.

The donors were about 40 Caucasian individuals from Russia, aged 6 to 90 years, who were systemically healthy. Each donor gave approximately 9.4 milliliters of peripheral blood, drawn into EDTA-treated Vacutainer tubes. Ficoll-Paque density-gradient centrifugation was used to isolate PBMCs, with at least 6.5 million obtained per sample. Total RNA was extracted from PBMCs with Trizol reagent, with at least 6 micrograms obtained per sample. For every donor, an aliquot of PBMCs went through flow cytometry to measure the percentages of naive CD45RAhigh/CD27high T cells. The library was generated by 5' RACE. Sequenced on an Illumina HiSeq 2500. A second PCR of about 6 to 11 cycles was run with a J-beta primer mix and a sample-barcoded 5' primer. A template-switch 5' adaptor carrying 12 random nucleotides introduced a unique molecular identifier onto each TCR beta cDNA molecule. Each sample yielded at least 2.5 million CDR3-containing paired-end reads. First-strand cDNA was synthesized from all RNA with the Mint cDNA synthesis kit, primed by a TRBC-specific oligonucleotide. Following uracil-DNA glycosylase treatment, a first 18-cycle PCR with universal primers M1SS and BC2_uni_R was performed on all cDNA. Processing in the source paper ran as follows. Each sample was normalized by randomly selecting 1 million high-quality reads, each carrying a distinct molecular identifier. Instead of being binned into consensus sequences, reads with shared molecular identifiers were discarded. MiTCR, with a Q25 quality threshold and the strictest error-elimination algorithm, was used for CDR3 identification, clonotype clustering and error correction. Lower-bound total TCR beta diversity was estimated with a nonparametric unseen species model using Euler transformation. TCRdb trimmed the raw reads at Q25, called clones with MiXCR and kept productive beta chains. For every CDR3 protein sequence, its rows merge into one entry that carries the most common genes and DNA. TCRdb's processing, not the study's, gives the V and J calls here. Present in this sample are about 1.4 million distinct CDR3 sequences, around 59% of which were seen just once. The ten largest clones capture over 5% of the sample.

Worth noting for this clonotype: This receptor's antigen is unknown. The input lacks base qualities; no much larger clone sits a single base away.

The sample consisted of blood. The V gene is TRBV4-3 and the J gene is TRBJ2-3, and TRBD1 may be the D gene, going by 5 matching bases. The sequence came from a man between 18 and 29 years old in good health. The CDR3 region: CASSQDSAGPVGTQYF. The DNA reads as follows: TGCGCCAGCAGCCAAGATAGTGCAGGGCCTGTAGGTACGCAGTATTTT.